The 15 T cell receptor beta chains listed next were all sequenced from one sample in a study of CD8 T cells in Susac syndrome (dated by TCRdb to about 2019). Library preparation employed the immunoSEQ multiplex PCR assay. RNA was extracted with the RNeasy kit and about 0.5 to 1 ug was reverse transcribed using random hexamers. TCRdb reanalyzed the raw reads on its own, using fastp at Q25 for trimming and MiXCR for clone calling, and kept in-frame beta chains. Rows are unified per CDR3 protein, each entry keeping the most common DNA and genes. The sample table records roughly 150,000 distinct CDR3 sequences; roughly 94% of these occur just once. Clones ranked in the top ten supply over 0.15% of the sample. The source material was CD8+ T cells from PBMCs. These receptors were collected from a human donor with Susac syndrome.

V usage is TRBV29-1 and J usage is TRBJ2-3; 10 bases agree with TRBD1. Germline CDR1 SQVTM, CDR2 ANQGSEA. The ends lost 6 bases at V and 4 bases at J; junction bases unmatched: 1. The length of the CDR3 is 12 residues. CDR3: CSVGTGADTQYF. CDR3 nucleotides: TGCAGCGTCGGGACAGGGGCAGATACGCAGTATTTT.

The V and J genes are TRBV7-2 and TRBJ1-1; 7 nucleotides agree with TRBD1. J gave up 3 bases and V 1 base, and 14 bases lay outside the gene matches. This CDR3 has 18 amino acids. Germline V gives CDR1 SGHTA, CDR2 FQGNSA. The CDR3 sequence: CASSLVGLGRGYHTEAFF. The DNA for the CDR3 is TGTGCCAGCAGCTTAGTTGGTCTGGGCAGGGGGTATCACACTGAAGCTTTCTTT.

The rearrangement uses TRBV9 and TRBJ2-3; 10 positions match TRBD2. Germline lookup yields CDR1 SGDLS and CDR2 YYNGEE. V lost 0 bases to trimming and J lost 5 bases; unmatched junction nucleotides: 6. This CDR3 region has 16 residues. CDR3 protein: CASSVALAGAVDTQYF. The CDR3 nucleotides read TGTGCCAGCAGCGTAGCTCTAGCGGGAGCGGTAGATACGCAGTATTTT.

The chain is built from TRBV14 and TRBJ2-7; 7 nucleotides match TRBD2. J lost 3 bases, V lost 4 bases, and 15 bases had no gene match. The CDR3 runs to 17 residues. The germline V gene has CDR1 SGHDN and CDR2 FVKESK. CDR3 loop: CASSRPGGAGADYEQYF. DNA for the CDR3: TGTGCCAGCAGCCGACCAGGAGGGGCGGGAGCAGACTACGAGCAGTACTTC.

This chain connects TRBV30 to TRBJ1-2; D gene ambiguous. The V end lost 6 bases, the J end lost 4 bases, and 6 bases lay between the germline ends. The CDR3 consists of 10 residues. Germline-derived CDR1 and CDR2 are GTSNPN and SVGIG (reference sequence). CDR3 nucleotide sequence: TGTGCCTGTAACTTCTATGGCTACACCTTC. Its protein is CACNFYGYTF.

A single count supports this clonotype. In DNA form, the CDR3 reads TGTGCCAGCAGCCCGTGGACTAGCGGGAGTGAGGATGAGCAGTTCTTC. Translation: CASSPWTSGSEDEQFF. The rearrangement links TRBV11-3 to TRBJ2-1, with TRBD2 matching over 13 bases. Germline V gene lookup returns CDR1 SGHNT and CDR2 YENEEA. The CDR3 has 16 amino acids. With 5 bases clipped from V and 8 bases from J, the junction kept 9 bases outside the gene matches.

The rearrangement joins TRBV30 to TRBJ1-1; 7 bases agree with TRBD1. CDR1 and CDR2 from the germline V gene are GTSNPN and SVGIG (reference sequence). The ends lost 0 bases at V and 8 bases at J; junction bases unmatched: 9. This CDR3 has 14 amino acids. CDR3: CAWSVRGGAGEAFF. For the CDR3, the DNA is TGTGCCTGGAGTGTTAGAGGGGGCGCTGGAGAAGCTTTCTTT.

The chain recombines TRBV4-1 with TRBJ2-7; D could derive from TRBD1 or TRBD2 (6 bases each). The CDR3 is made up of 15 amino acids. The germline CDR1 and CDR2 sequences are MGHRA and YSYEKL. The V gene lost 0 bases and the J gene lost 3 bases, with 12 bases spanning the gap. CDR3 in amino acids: CASSQESRGGYEQYF. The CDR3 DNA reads TGCGCCAGCAGCCAAGAAAGCAGGGGAGGCTACGAGCAGTACTTC.

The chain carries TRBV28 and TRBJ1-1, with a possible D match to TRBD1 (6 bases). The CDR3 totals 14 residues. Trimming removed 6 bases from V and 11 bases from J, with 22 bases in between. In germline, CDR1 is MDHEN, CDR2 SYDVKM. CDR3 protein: CASSVATGTLGAFF. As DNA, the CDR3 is TGTGCCAGCAGCGTGGCAACAGGGACCCTCGGGGCTTTCTTT.

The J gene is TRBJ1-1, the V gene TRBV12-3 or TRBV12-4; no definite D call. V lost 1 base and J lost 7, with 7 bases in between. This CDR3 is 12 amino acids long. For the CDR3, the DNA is TGTGCCAGCAGTTTAGTTGGCATTGAAGCTTTCTTT. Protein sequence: CASSLVGIEAFF.

DNA for the CDR3: TGCGCCAGCAGCCGCATCAGGTTGCCGGGCAATCAGCCCCAGCATTTT. Translating gives CASSRIRLPGNQPQHF. The chain links TRBV4-1 to TRBJ1-5; D call uncertain. CDR1 and CDR2 from the germline V gene are MGHRA and YSYEKL. CDR3 length equals 16 residues. Between the trimmed V and J ends, which lost 4 bases and 2 bases, there was a span of 15 bases.

In DNA, the CDR3 is TGTGCCAGCAGCGAGGGGGGATACGGCACAGATACGCAGTATTTT. This sequence encodes CASSEGGYGTDTQYF. The rearrangement links TRBV9 to TRBJ2-3; D tentatively reads TRBD1 or TRBD2 (6 bases each). The CDR3 covers 15 residues. V lost 3 bases and J 1 base, leaving 12 bases between the germline ends. The V gene's germline CDR1 is SGDLS and CDR2 YYNGEE.

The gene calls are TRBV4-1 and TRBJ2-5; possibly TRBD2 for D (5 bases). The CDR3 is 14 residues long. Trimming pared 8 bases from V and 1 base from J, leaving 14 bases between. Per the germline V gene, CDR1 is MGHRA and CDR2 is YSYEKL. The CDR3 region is CASAAGGSQETQYF. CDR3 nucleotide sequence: TGCGCCAGCGCGGCAGGAGGATCCCAAGAGACCCAGTACTTC.

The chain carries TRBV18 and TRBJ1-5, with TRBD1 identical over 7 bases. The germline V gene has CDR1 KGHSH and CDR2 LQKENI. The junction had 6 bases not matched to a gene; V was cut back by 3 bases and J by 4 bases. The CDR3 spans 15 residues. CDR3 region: CASSPRQGRNQPQHF. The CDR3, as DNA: TGTGCCAGCTCACCCCGACAGGGACGGAATCAGCCCCAGCATTTT. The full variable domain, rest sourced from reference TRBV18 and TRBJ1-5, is NAGVMQNPRHLVRRRGQEARLRCSPMKGHSHVYWYRQLPEEGLKFMVYLQKENIIDESGMPKERFSAEFPKEGPSILRIQQVVRGDSAAYFCASSPRQGRNQPQHFGDGTRLSIL.

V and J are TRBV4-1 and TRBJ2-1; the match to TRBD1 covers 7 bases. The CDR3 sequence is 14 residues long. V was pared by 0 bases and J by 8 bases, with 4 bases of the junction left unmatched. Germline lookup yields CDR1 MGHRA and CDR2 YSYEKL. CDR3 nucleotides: TGCGCCAGCAGCCAAGAGACAGGGATTGATGAGCAGTTCTTC. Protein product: CASSQETGIDEQFF.